One T cell receptor (beta chain) is described in this entry. The germline V gene has CDR1 LNHDA and CDR2 SQIVND (reference sequence). V lost 1 base, J lost 1 base, and 9 bases lay in between. The CDR3 spans 15 residues. This specimen comes from a study of CD8+ T cells in alopecia areata. Extraction of RNA preceded its reverse transcription into cDNA, which served as the sequencing template. Method: immunoSEQ multiplex PCR; TCRdb's copy keeps in-frame clones and lacks some. The sample holds about 110,000 clones, roughly 55% seen once. This chain joins TRBV19 and TRBJ2-3; D unclear. The source is a human donor with alopecia areata. The specimen was NKG2D-low CD8+ T cells sorted from blood. DNA of the CDR3: TGTGCCAGTAGTATAGGACTCGATCGCACAGATACGCAGTATTTT. Translating it yields CASSIGLDRTDTQYF. Together with reference TRBV19 and TRBJ2-3, the CDR3 gives the full variable domain: DGGITQSPKYLFRKEGQNVTLSCEQNLNHDAMYWYRQDPGQGLRLIYYSQIVNDFQKGDIAEGYSVSREKKESFPLTVTSAQKNPTAFYLCASSIGLDRTDTQYFGPGTRLTVL.